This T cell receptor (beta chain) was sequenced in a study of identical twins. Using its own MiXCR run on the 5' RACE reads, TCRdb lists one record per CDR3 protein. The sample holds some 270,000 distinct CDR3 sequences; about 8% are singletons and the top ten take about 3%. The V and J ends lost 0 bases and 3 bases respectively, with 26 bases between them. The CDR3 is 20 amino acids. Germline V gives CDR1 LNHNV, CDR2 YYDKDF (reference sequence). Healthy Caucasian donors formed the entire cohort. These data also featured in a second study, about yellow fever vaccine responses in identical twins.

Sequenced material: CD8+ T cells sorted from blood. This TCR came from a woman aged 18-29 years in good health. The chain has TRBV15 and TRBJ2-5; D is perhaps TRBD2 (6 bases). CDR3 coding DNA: TGTGCCACCAGCAGAGATATGATCTACTTGAAGGAGGGACCAAAAGAGACCCAGTACTTC. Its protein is CATSRDMIYLKEGPKETQYF.